This paragraph reports one T cell receptor beta chain. Some clones are missing from TCRdb's copy, which holds only in-frame ones; the method was immunoSEQ multiplex PCR. The top ten clones hold over 4% of a sample with 250,000 or so clones, around 90% of them seen once. This specimen belongs to a study of blood T cell repertoires in COVID-19. Study as a whole: COVID-19 samples, acute and convalescent, were from the United States, Italy and Spain.

The V and J ends lost 3 bases and 1 base respectively, with 25 bases between them. This CDR3 comprises 19 residues. CDR1 is MDHEN, CDR2 SYDVKM, per germline. The J gene is TRBJ2-7, the V gene TRBV28, with D possibly TRBD2 on 6 matching bases. Input material: PBMCs or T cells enriched from blood (not recorded which). The sequence was collected from a woman younger than 45 with acute COVID-19. CDR3 DNA sequence: TGTGCCAGCAGTTTCAGTACGGCGGCGGCGGGGTACCCGTCCTACGAGCAGTACTTC. As protein: CASSFSTAAAGYPSYEQYF.